Reported below is one T cell receptor (beta chain). This CDR3 is 17 amino acids long. Looked up from germline, CDR1 is MNHNS and CDR2 is SASEGT. V was pared by 3 bases and J by 3 bases, with 9 bases of the junction left unmatched. This sample was included in a study of T cell changes during pregnancy in multiple sclerosis. TCRdb keeps only in-frame clones here, not all; method: immunoSEQ multiplex PCR. The profile covers about 87,000 clones, with around 93% appearing a single time and around 1.4% taken by the ten largest. Source: peripheral blood, taken in the third trimester of pregnancy. The J gene is TRBJ2-1, the V gene TRBV6-1; 9 bases align to TRBD2. The TCR sequence derives from a female donor in good health, enrolled as a control in a pregnancy study. CDR3 sequence reads: CASSDGGRAVLYNEQFF. The CDR3 DNA is TGTGCCAGCAGTGATGGCGGGAGGGCCGTTCTCTACAATGAGCAGTTCTTC.